This T cell receptor beta chain was identified in a study of cytomegalovirus exposure and HLA in healthy donors (dated by TCRdb to the late 2010s). A note on the overall study: An earlier analysis of approximately 600 of the donors reported 250 to 350 Gb of sequence data and 100 million to 140 million unique TCR beta sequences from 150 million to 200 million T cells. Around 320 gigabases of sequencing data and roughly 90 million unique TCR sequences were included in an early release covering about 700 HLA-typed donors. Among the roughly 400 genotyped donors, around 79% belonged to the genetic ancestry cluster associated with self-reported Caucasian donors. The study aimed to test whether signatures of past pathogen exposure could be identified by cataloging public T cell receptors. Using immunosequencing, the study profiled T cell repertoires from about 610 subjects and related those repertoires to cytomegalovirus serostatus. Along with the roughly 700-subject first cohort, a separate validation cohort of 120 different subjects was used. The study combined high-throughput TCR immunosequencing, statistical association of individual TCRs with disease status, and machine learning to predict cytomegalovirus infection status. In a later analysis, previously published TCR beta repertoires from several hundred donors were re-analyzed and high-resolution HLA genotyping was added so that TCR occurrence patterns could be studied. Rather than drawing on any new phenotypic data, the later analysis identified candidate immune exposures from TCR beta sequences and the way those sequences occurred across donors. To decide whether each TCR beta V gene segment behaved as functional or pseudogenic, an earlier analysis of some 570 of the donors relied on high-throughput TCR beta sequencing. Donor age, sex, ethnicity and CMV serostatus were compiled alongside the repertoire data. A later genetic analysis used genome-wide SNP genotypes for about three fifths of the roughly 700 donors, treating that subset as a discovery cohort. All discovery cohort repertoires had been generated using a single sequencing platform. Both class I and class II loci were covered by HLA typing, at four-digit resolution. The number of typed donors differed by locus: about 629-630 for A, B, C, DRB1 and DQB1; about 520 for DQA1; some 610 for DPA1; and about 450 for DPB1. Roughly five DR-DQ haplotypes were treated as single units for association and clustering because of strong linkage in the cohort. Among several hundred genotyped donors of the cohort, an average of roughly 230,000 unique TCR beta nucleotide sequences was sequenced per donor, of which 15% to 20% were non-productive.

The library was generated by the immunoSEQ multiplex PCR assay. A mixture of 60 forward primers for TCR Vbeta segments and 13 reverse primers for TCR Jbeta segments was used in the multiplex PCR. The CDR3 region of rearranged TCR beta genes was amplified from genomic DNA with a multiplex PCR assay. Amplified TCR beta libraries were sequenced as 87-base-pair reads on the Illumina HiSeq System. Concerning the study's data processing: In a later analysis, tens of millions of unique TCR beta chains were counted across the roughly 610 repertoires, and roughly 10 million of these chains were shared by at least two donors. Raw reads were error-corrected and collapsed into unique sequences by a nearest-neighbor algorithm in which closely related sequences were merged to remove PCR and sequencing errors. To assign V, D and J gene segments, CDR3 sequences were aligned to IMGT reference sequences. For a sequence to be retained, a match of at least six nucleotides to both a V gene segment and a J gene segment was required. A rearrangement counted as productive if the CDR3 had no stop codons and remained in frame with V and J, and every other rearrangement counted as non-productive. Following IMGT convention, CDR3 was defined as the stretch from the second conserved V-encoded cysteine up to the conserved J-encoded phenylalanine. Sequences without an unambiguous match to a single V gene segment were excluded from the earlier analysis of several hundred of the donors. In an earlier analysis of some 590 of the donors, a V segment was called functional when productive rearrangements were above 56.7%, and segregating when the standard deviation between donors exceeded 5%. A statistical classification framework was developed to diagnose cytomegalovirus status using the catalog of TCR beta chain sequences. A later analysis assigned V and J genes by comparing TCR nucleotide sequences with IMGT/GENE-DB human TR gene sequences. Using the TCRdist pipeline, a later analysis assigned CDR3 sequences along with most-parsimonious VDJ recombination scenarios. In a later analysis, every TCR beta chain was defined by the combination of its CDR3 amino acid sequence and its V-gene family, and reads without a unique V-gene family were dropped. A later analysis removed 500 to 650 highly shared, low-generation-probability nucleotide sequences to deal with suspected cross-contamination and a sequencing artifact. A later analysis calculated a clonal expansion index for each public chain from normalized within-repertoire ranks of inferred template counts. In a later analysis, generation probabilities were computed with a VDJ recombination model fitted to out-of-frame rearrangements, and the resulting probabilities were checked against IGoR. Hypergeometric tests were used in a later analysis to score TCR-TCR, TCR-HLA and TCR-CMV co-occurrence, with a repertoire-size bias correction applied to the TCR pairs. To estimate false discovery rates, a later analysis permuted the HLA or CMV assignments 20 times. A later analysis grouped co-occurring TCRs with DBSCAN, adding TCRdist sequence similarity when clustering within HLA-allele-positive subsets. Repertoires with fewer than 30,000 or more than 120,000 public chains were left out of co-occurrence clustering, as were about 5 repertoires with anomalous nucleotide sharing. What TCRdb holds here is the immuneACCESS table cut down to in-frame rearrangements. Part of the clones is not present; checked against another copy, under half of the missing clones reflect an unresolved V gene, and the others are unexplained. V and J calls and clone size are copied from that table; D and trimming were computed from the DNA. A total of about 160,000 clones appear in this sample, roughly 80% of them only once. In total, the top ten clones hold around 6.9% of the sample.

The cohort comprised some 680 healthy bone marrow donors. At the time of sampling, all cohort members were nominally healthy, though unrecorded immune exposures were likely present. The donor was CMV seropositive and belonged to the group of over 250 seropositive cohort members. Every donor gave a peripheral blood sample, and the peripheral blood mononuclear cells from that sample were used for TCR beta sequencing. Genomic DNA was extracted from the blood cell samples with the Qiagen DNeasy Blood Extraction Kit. Turning to this clone: The antigen this receptor binds is unknown. One base away there is no much larger clone; base qualities are not given.

What the research found in general, with its limitations: Immune exposure information for the cohort was limited to CMV serostatus. According to a later analysis, most CMV-associated TCR beta chains appeared to be HLA-restricted, and the HLA associations seemed to be driven largely by CMV exposure. Some IMGT-functional V segments, including TRBV6-2 and TRBV6-3, could not be told apart with the 87-base-pair reads, so those segments were excluded. A later genetic analysis associated a missense DCLRE1C variant with V-gene and J-gene trimming of TCR beta chains, and an independent cohort replicated the association. A cluster of highly shared sequence variants was judged likely to represent a technical artifact of the sequencing pipeline. Because counts were too low, about 15 rarely observed V segments, including chromosome 9 orphons, were left out of the earlier analysis of 500 to 750 of the donors. At a false discovery rate of 0.05, a later analysis linked some 17,000 TCR beta sequences to specific HLA alleles. Several of the top co-occurrence clusters appeared to be linked to parvovirus B19, influenza, CMV and Epstein-Barr virus, according to a later analysis. Because HLA typing was missing for some donors at each locus, association tests included only the typed subset. When HLA alleles, especially DR and DQ, strongly co-occurred, TCR associations were difficult to assign to individual alleles. A few of the identified cytomegalovirus-associated TCR beta chains were confirmed in vitro to be specific for cytomegalovirus antigens. The authors suggested that the approach could potentially be generalized to other disease states and immunological phenotypes. Most TCR sequences were seen in very few donors, while some public TCRs were found in many individuals. In an earlier analysis of approximately 590 of the donors, most TCR beta V segments appeared in productive rearrangements about 87% or about 30% of the time, broadly matching IMGT annotations. Linkage disequilibrium might explain the correlated functional status among segregating V segments, but an unknown experimental factor could not be ruled out. The study gave a list of about 150 TCR beta chains associated with cytomegalovirus. A later analysis found that HLA-associated TCR beta chains were more clonally expanded and had lower generation probabilities than equally common non-associated chains. This cohort had only TCR beta chains sequenced, and the lack of alpha or paired-chain data limited which features could be detected. Presence/absence analyses assumed roughly uniform sequencing depth across donors, an assumption that may not hold. A further reported finding was that TCR beta sequences accurately predicted the HLA-A and HLA-B alleles for most subjects in the first cohort. A later genetic analysis reported fewer N-insertions in productive TCRs among donors in an Asian-associated ancestry cluster than the roughly 700-donor mean. The classifier was reported to diagnose cytomegalovirus status with high specificity and sensitivity in both the original and validation cohorts. According to a later analysis, TCR association rates differed among HLA loci, with DRB1 alleles showing the most associated TCRs and HLA-C alleles showing the fewest.

Counted from cysteine to phenylalanine, this CDR3 has 16 amino acids. Of all the DNA, just the CDR3 is kept, 48 bases in frame from base 1. The germline V gene gives CDR1 as KGHSH and CDR2 as LQKENI. V was cut back by 0 bases and J by 2 bases, leaving a gap of 12 bases between them. The sequencing input was PBMCs. The chain is encoded by TRBV18 joined to TRBJ2-3, and the D gene may be TRBD1, 6 bases matching. This TCR derives from a male donor in good health and CMV-seropositive. CDR3 loop: CASSPPGATVTDTQYF. The DNA sequence follows: TGTGCCAGCTCACCACCGGGGGCTACAGTCACAGATACGCAGTATTTT.